This section outlines one T cell receptor (beta chain) sequence together with its context. Antigen: not known. The repertoire was sequenced with immunoSEQ multiplex PCR; TCRdb's copy has only in-frame clones and lacks some. The sample shows over 150,000 clones, around 94% of them seen only once. The V gene's germline CDR1 is SGHTA and CDR2 FQGNSA. This CDR3 region has 15 residues. The germline V and J ends were trimmed by 5 bases and 6 bases, with 19 bases remaining between them. The data belong to a study of T cell responses to AZD1222 COVID-19 vaccine. General study points: Of the AZD1222 recipients, only six or seven were seropositive at baseline. An increase in Spike-specific TCR breadth and depth was observed after two AZD1222 doses. Possibly, clonal diversity was underestimated; donors were largely white British and included more females.

This clonotype originated in an adult in good health. The sample consisted of peripheral blood, taken on day 0 of AZD1222 vaccination. The chain recombines TRBV7-2 with TRBJ1-2; D not certain. CDR3 amino acids: CASSQLTSPGDGYTF. CDR3 DNA: TGTGCCAGCAGCCAACTTACGAGCCCTGGGGATGGCTACACCTTC. The full variable domain, with the rest looked up from reference TRBV7-2 and TRBJ1-2, is GAGVSQSPSNKVTEKGKDVELRCDPISGHTALYWYRQSLGQGLEFLIYFQGNSAPDKSGLPSDRFSAERTGGSVSTLTIQRTQQEDSAVYLCASSQLTSPGDGYTFGSGTRLTVV.